Below are 27 T cell receptor beta chains sequenced from a single sample in a study of neoadjuvant anti-PD-1 for oral cavity cancer. Only in-frame clones appear in the TCRdb table, and some are missing; sequencing was by immunoSEQ multiplex PCR. Seen here are about 7,000 clones, 76% observed once, and the top ten hold more than 3%. The material was PBMCs, obtained before nivolumab (anti-PD-1) treatment. Receptor source: a person aged 35-79 years with oral cavity squamous cell carcinoma.

The chain links TRBV4-3 to TRBJ2-5, with a tentative D call TRBD2 (5 bases). The germline V gene has CDR1 LGHNA and CDR2 YSLEER. The CDR3 loop spans 15 amino acids. V lost 0 bases and J 4 bases, leaving 12 bases between the germline ends. CDR3: CASSQDGLRGETQYF. The CDR3, as DNA: TGCGCCAGCAGCCAAGACGGACTCCGGGGAGAGACCCAGTACTTC.

The chain recombines TRBV30 with TRBJ1-6; D is unclear. The CDR3 consists of 13 residues. Germline assignment: CDR1 GTSNPN and CDR2 SVGIG (reference sequence). V dropped 5 bases and J dropped 7 bases, with 12 bases sitting between them. CDR3 region: CAWEGSRNSPLHF. CDR3 DNA: TGTGCCTGGGAAGGAAGCAGGAATTCACCCCTCCACTTT.

The chain combines TRBV7-6 with TRBJ2-7, with D hard to call. The CDR3 extends over 13 amino acids. The V and J ends lost 0 bases and 6 bases respectively, with 9 bases between them. Per the germline V gene, CDR1 is SGHVS and CDR2 is FNYEAQ. The CDR3 is CASSLAPRSEQYF. CDR3 in DNA: TGTGCCAGCAGCTTAGCGCCTAGAAGCGAGCAGTACTTC.

This clone was seen a few times. The chain joins TRBV9 to TRBJ2-1, with TRBD2 as a possible D gene (6 bases). Trimming took off 3 bases at V and 7 bases at J, with 8 bases between the two ends. This CDR3 has 12 amino acids. The germline CDR1 and CDR2 sequences are SGDLS and YYNGEE. This CDR3 reads CASSARGNEQFF. In DNA form, the CDR3 reads TGTGCCAGCAGCGCCCGGGGGAATGAGCAGTTCTTC. The variable domain in full, with the rest retrieved from reference TRBV9 and TRBJ2-1, is DSGVTQTPKHLITATGQRVTLRCSPRSGDLSVYWYQQSLDQGLQFLIQYYNGEERAKGNILERFSAQQFPDLHSELNLSSLELGDSALYFCASSARGNEQFFGPGTRLTVL.

The chain couples TRBV28 to TRBJ1-3; D is unclear. Per germline, CDR1 MDHEN and CDR2 SYDVKM. Trimming took 3 bases from V and 3 from J, leaving 9 bases between them. CDR3 length: 14 residues. The CDR3 nucleotides are TGTGCCAGCAGTTTGGGGAGGGTTGGAAACACCATATATTTT. This encodes CASSLGRVGNTIYF.

J is TRBJ2-7 and V is TRBV5-6; D unresolved. This CDR3 has 15 amino acids. CDR1 and CDR2 from the germline V gene are SGHDT and YYEEEE. V dropped 4 bases and J dropped 4 bases, with 18 bases sitting between them. In DNA, the CDR3 is TGTGCCAGCAGCGGGGAAGGGATAGGGTTGTACGAGCAGTACTTC. Its protein is CASSGEGIGLYEQYF.

The chain uses TRBV5-4 and TRBJ2-2; 11 bases are shared with TRBD2. The ends lost 4 bases at V and 4 bases at J; junction bases unmatched: 9. Germline V CDR1 and CDR2: SGHNT, YYREEE (reference sequence). This CDR3 is 17 amino acids long. The CDR3 nucleotides read TGTGCCAGCAGCCTGAAAACTAGCGGGGGAACCACCGGGGAGCTGTTTTTT. Its protein is CASSLKTSGGTTGELFF.

The chain couples TRBV5-6 to TRBJ2-4; the match to TRBD2 covers 12 bases. The junction had 4 bases not matched to a gene; V was cut back by 2 bases and J by 4 bases. The CDR3 covers 16 residues. Germline CDR1 SGHDT, CDR2 YYEEEE. CDR3 nucleotide sequence: TGTGCCAGCAGCTTCTGGCTAGCGGGGGGGAAAAACATTCAGTACTTC. It specifies CASSFWLAGGKNIQYF.

This chain links TRBV11-3 with TRBJ1-5; D remains unclear. The germline CDR1 and CDR2 sequences are SGHNT and YENEEA. This CDR3 contains 16 residues. V lost 1 base and J lost 5, with 15 bases in between. DNA of the CDR3: TGTGCCAGCAGCTTAGGGGCCCCCCCCGCAGATCAGCCCCAGCATTTT. Protein product: CASSLGAPPADQPQHF.

V gene TRBV27 combines with J gene TRBJ2-2; D call uncertain. This CDR3 is built from 13 residues. Trimming took 4 bases from V and 6 from J, leaving 9 bases between them. Germline V CDR1 and CDR2: MNHEY, SMNVEV (reference sequence). The CDR3 protein is CASSSGFAGELFF. The CDR3 region has the DNA TGTGCCAGCAGTTCTGGGTTCGCCGGGGAGCTGTTTTTT.

The chain employs TRBV28 and TRBJ2-7, with TRBD2 as a possible D gene (6 bases). From germline, CDR1 is MDHEN and CDR2 SYDVKM. V was cut by 5 bases and J by 7 bases, with 21 bases left in between. The CDR3 is 15 residues long. CDR3 sequence (DNA): TGTGCCAGCAGTCCCTCGGGACTCCCTGCGACGGAGCAGTACTTC. It codes for CASSPSGLPATEQYF.

The CDR3 nucleotides are TGTGCCAGCAGCTCGCTCGGGACCCCGGAGGGGGAGCAGTACTTC. It codes for CASSSLGTPEGEQYF. This chain joins TRBV11-2 and TRBJ2-7, with D possibly TRBD2 on 6 matching bases. V lost 4 bases and J 7 bases, leaving 20 bases between the germline ends. The CDR3 covers 15 residues. Germline V gives CDR1 SGHAT, CDR2 FQNNGV.

The rearrangement links TRBV11-3 to TRBJ1-6; D remains ambiguous. In germline, CDR1 is SGHNT, CDR2 YENEEA. The CDR3 has 13 residues. Trimming removed 2 bases at V and 3 bases at J, with 2 bases between. This CDR3 is CASSLFYNSPLHF. DNA for the CDR3: TGTGCCAGCAGCTTATTCTATAATTCACCCCTCCACTTT.

The chain recombines TRBV29-1 with TRBJ2-1; 9 bases match TRBD2. This CDR3 comprises 14 residues. Germline V gene lookup returns CDR1 SQVTM and CDR2 ANQGSEA. Trimming removed 2 bases from V and 8 bases from J; junction bases left unmatched: 7. The CDR3 region has the DNA TGCAGCGTTGAACAGGGAATAGCGGGGGATGAGCAGTTCTTC. Protein: CSVEQGIAGDEQFF.

This CDR3 reads CASSPDRNNQPQHF. CDR3 nucleotides: TGTGCCAGCAGCCCCGACAGAAATAATCAGCCCCAGCATTTT. The gene calls are TRBV2 and TRBJ1-5; D possibly corresponds to TRBD1 (5 bases). Germline-derived CDR1 and CDR2 are SNHLY and FYNNEI. This CDR3 has 14 amino acids. V dropped 6 bases and J dropped 4 bases, with 13 bases sitting between them.

This chain joins TRBV27 and TRBJ2-1; weak D call: TRBD1 (6 bases). The V end was cut by 6 bases, the J end by 0 bases, with 6 bases between. The CDR3 sequence is 13 residues long. From germline, CDR1 is MNHEY and CDR2 SMNVEV (reference sequence). The CDR3 DNA sequence: TGTGCCAGCAGGGGGGCCTCCTACAATGAGCAGTTCTTC. Protein sequence: CASRGASYNEQFF.

This clone was seen a handful of times. V and J are TRBV6-5 and TRBJ1-2; the match to TRBD1 covers 10 bases. With 0 bases clipped from V and 8 bases from J, the junction kept 6 bases outside the gene matches. Germline assignment: CDR1 MNHEY and CDR2 SVGAGI. The CDR3 extends over 15 amino acids. The CDR3 loop is CASSYSLGTGAGYTF. CDR3 bases: TGTGCCAGCAGTTACTCTCTCGGGACAGGGGCCGGCTACACCTTC.

Comment on this clone: The CDR3 does not end in the conserved phenylalanine or tryptophan, so this is likely a read error. The DNA is left out, because the CDR3 cannot be placed on it with certainty; the CDR3 is given as TCRdb lists it. The chain has TRBV4-3 and TRBJ2-7. Germline values: CDR1 LGHNA, CDR2 YSLEER. The CDR3 length is 11 residues, termini included. This CDR3 reads CASSHELSWVL.

This clone turned up a few times. The chain links TRBV30 to TRBJ2-5, with TRBD2 matching 8 bases. Germline CDR1 reads GTSNPN; CDR2 reads SVGIG (reference sequence). Unmatched junction bases numbered 6, after V lost 1 base and J lost 5 bases. The CDR3 is 14 residues long. The CDR3 DNA is TGTGCCTGGAGTGCGGACCCTAGCGGGGAGACCCAGTACTTC. Translating gives CAWSADPSGETQYF.

V gene TRBV7-9 combines with J gene TRBJ2-1; TRBD1 matches 9 bases. Germline CDR1 and CDR2: SEHNR and FQNEAQ (reference sequence). The CDR3 spans 15 residues. Unmatched junction bases numbered 7, after V lost 1 base and J lost 9 bases. CDR3 residues: CASSLVQGASREQFF. CDR3 nucleotides: TGTGCCAGCAGCTTAGTACAGGGGGCTTCTCGTGAGCAGTTCTTC.

The chain links TRBV7-9 to TRBJ2-7; D uncertain. Trimming took 5 bases from V and 0 from J, leaving 8 bases between them. The CDR3 runs 13 residues. CDR1 SEHNR and CDR2 FQNEAQ come from the germline V gene (reference sequence). For the CDR3, the DNA is TGTGCCAGCAGCCCACAGAGCTCCTACGAGCAGTACTTC. Protein product: CASSPQSSYEQYF.

V and J are TRBV25-1 and TRBJ1-2; D is uncertain. CDR3 length: 12 residues. Germline CDR1 is MGHDK and CDR2 is SYGVNS. Trimming took 2 bases from V and 8 from J, leaving 9 bases between them. CDR3 amino acids: CASSEGKNGYTF. CDR3 DNA: TGTGCCAGCAGTGAAGGGAAGAACGGCTACACCTTC.

The V and J genes are TRBV6-6 and TRBJ1-1; TRBD1 aligns across 9 bases. The CDR3 sequence is 14 residues long. With 10 bases clipped from V and 4 bases from J, the junction kept 10 bases outside the gene matches. Germline V CDR1 and CDR2: MNHNY, SVGAGI (reference sequence). The DNA for the CDR3 is TGTGCCACTCAGCGTACAGGGGGCATCACTGAAGCTTTCTTT. The encoded protein is CATQRTGGITEAFF.

The chain recombines TRBV4-1 with TRBJ2-1, with D uncertain. V lost 0 bases and J 2 bases, leaving 8 bases between the germline ends. Germline V CDR1 and CDR2: MGHRA, YSYEKL. CDR3 length: 15 residues. DNA for the CDR3: TGCGCCAGCAGCCAAGATGAGCTCGCCTACAATGAGCAGTTCTTC. Protein: CASSQDELAYNEQFF.

This chain uses TRBV30 with TRBJ1-2, with 8 positions matching TRBD1. V was pared by 1 base and J by 6 bases, with 1 base of the junction left unmatched. CDR3 length: 12 residues. The V gene's germline CDR1 is GTSNPN and CDR2 SVGIG (reference sequence). CDR3 nucleotide sequence: TGTGCCTGGAGTGCAGGGGGCAATGGCTACACCTTC. It is translated as CAWSAGGNGYTF.

CDR3 in DNA: TGTGCCAGCGGGACAGGGTTAAACAATGAGCAGTTCTTC. As protein: CASGTGLNNEQFF. This chain joins TRBV27 and TRBJ2-1, with 9 bases matching TRBD1. Germline assignment: CDR1 MNHEY and CDR2 SMNVEV (reference sequence). V shed 8 bases and J 5 bases; nucleotides not matched to a gene: 4. This CDR3 has 13 amino acids.

The sample holds a few counts of this clone. The V gene is TRBV9, the J gene TRBJ2-1; D is possibly TRBD2 (6 bases). This CDR3 comprises 15 residues. Per germline, CDR1 SGDLS and CDR2 YYNGEE. Trimming pared 4 bases from V and 2 bases from J, leaving 13 bases between. In DNA, the CDR3 is TGTGCCAGCAGCCAATCTAGCGTTCCCTACAATGAGCAGTTCTTC. It codes for CASSQSSVPYNEQFF.